What follows are 4 T cell receptor beta chains derived from one specimen sequenced in a study of Graves' ophthalmopathy and Graves' hyperthyroidism. For repertoire sequencing, the TCR beta CDR3 regions were amplified from RNA transcripts. HTBI-primed first-round RT-PCR preceded second-round multiplex PCR. TCRdb re-derived calls from the multiplex PCR reads in MiXCR, one entry per CDR3 protein. The sample yields hundreds of thousands of distinct CDR3 sequences, about 44% seen once. The sequenced material came from peripheral blood. The receptors were gathered from an adult man with Graves' ophthalmopathy.

V and J are TRBV15 and TRBJ1-1; a weak D match, TRBD1 (6 bases). The V gene lost 1 base and the J gene lost 7 bases, with 13 bases spanning the gap. There are 14 residues in the CDR3. Germline assignment: CDR1 LNHNV and CDR2 YYDKDF (reference sequence). For the CDR3, the DNA is TGTGCCACCAGCAGAGGGACAGCCTTGGGTGAAGCTTTCTTT. It yields the protein CATSRGTALGEAFF.

This clonotype was recorded many times. The chain is built from TRBV24-1 and TRBJ1-2; 7 nucleotides match TRBD1. V lost 7 bases and J lost 8; bases outside the gene matches: 9. Looked up from germline, CDR1 is KGHDR and CDR2 is SFDVKD. The CDR3 is made up of 13 amino acids. The CDR3, as DNA: TGTGCCACCAGGGCTACAGGGGAGGAAGGCTACACCTTC. Its translation is CATRATGEEGYTF.

The gene calls are TRBV5-8 and TRBJ1-1, with D hard to call. Deletions cut 7 bases from V and 1 base from J, with 11 bases between. The germline V gene encodes CDR1 SGHTS and CDR2 YDEGEE. This CDR3 comprises 13 residues. The CDR3 bases are TGTGCCAGCGACCAGTGGGCGAACACTGAAGCTTTCTTT. As protein: CASDQWANTEAFF.

The V call is TRBV25-1, the J call TRBJ1-1; the D is unclear. Per germline, CDR1 MGHDK and CDR2 SYGVNS. CDR3 size: 13 residues. V was shortened by 5 bases and J by 6 bases, with 13 bases between the two germline ends. In nucleotides, the CDR3 is TGTGCCAGCAGTTTGTATCGAAACCCTGAAGCTTTCTTT. It specifies CASSLYRNPEAFF.